Following are 6 T cell receptor beta chains from one sample sequenced in a study of shared clonotypes between healthy human individuals. This table comes from immunoSEQ multiplex PCR, and its TCRdb copy is limited to in-frame clones, with some not included. The sample records millions of clones, about 92% being singletons. Sequencing used naive CD4+ T cells from PBMCs. Sample subset: CD45RA+ positively selected. These receptors came from a man between 18 and 29 years old in good health. Some clones in this sample may be carry-over from other donors' samples.

V and J are TRBV19 and TRBJ2-7, with TRBD1 matching 10 bases. Germline V CDR1 and CDR2: LNHDA, SQIVND (reference sequence). The CDR3 consists of 15 residues. With 4 bases clipped from V and 4 bases from J, the junction kept 7 bases outside the gene matches. The DNA for the CDR3 is TGTGCCAGTAGTAGCGGGGACAGGGGACGGTACGAGCAGTACTTC. Residues: CASSSGDRGRYEQYF.

The chain employs TRBV6-6 and TRBJ1-5; D possibly corresponds to TRBD1 (5 bases). Trimming shortened V by 4 bases and J by 6 bases, and 19 bases separated the two germline ends. Germline values: CDR1 MNHNY, CDR2 SVGAGI (reference sequence). The CDR3 runs 16 residues. The chain's CDR3 is CASSSRPGGRGQPQHF. The CDR3, as DNA: TGTGCCAGCAGTTCCCGACCGGGAGGAAGGGGTCAGCCCCAGCATTTT.

This chain joins TRBV7-9 and TRBJ1-2; D gene ambiguous. CDR3 length: 15 residues. The V end lost 3 bases, the J end lost 7 bases, and 18 bases lay between the germline ends. The V gene's germline CDR1 is SEHNR and CDR2 FQNEAQ (reference sequence). In DNA, the CDR3 is TGTGCCAGCAGCTTTTTGGCTCCGGGATCGAGTGGCTACACCTTC. Protein sequence: CASSFLAPGSSGYTF.

The chain couples TRBV7-2 to TRBJ1-2; D unclear. CDR3 length: 14 amino acids. The V gene's germline CDR1 is SGHTA and CDR2 FQGNSA. The V and J ends lost 1 base and 7 bases respectively, with 13 bases between them. The CDR3 region is CASSLGVQAGGYTF. CDR3 in DNA: TGTGCCAGCAGCTTAGGGGTGCAGGCAGGTGGCTACACCTTC. The full variable domain, completed using reference TRBV7-2 and TRBJ1-2, is GAGVSQSPSNKVTEKGKDVELRCDPISGHTALYWYRQSLGQGLEFLIYFQGNSAPDKSGLPSDRFSAERTGGSVSTLTIQRTQQEDSAVYLCASSLGVQAGGYTFGSGTRLTVV.

The V call is TRBV7-3, the J call TRBJ2-3; D is unclear. This CDR3 has 13 amino acids. Trimming shortened V by 8 bases and J by 3 bases, and 12 bases separated the two germline ends. Germline CDR1 is SGHTA and CDR2 is FQGTGA. CDR3 nucleotide sequence: TGTGCCAGCGGGGTTTTTCAGACAGATACGCAGTATTTT. As protein: CASGVFQTDTQYF.

As regards this clone: In the same sample, other DNA sequences code for this CDR3. The rearrangement joins TRBV6-5 to TRBJ2-7, with 9 bases aligning to TRBD1. The CDR3 runs 14 residues. Looked up from germline, CDR1 is MNHEY and CDR2 is SVGAGI. Germline trimming cut 0 bases from V and 3 bases from J; bases unmatched to any gene: 0. In nucleotides, the CDR3 is TGTGCCAGCAGTTACTCGGGACAGGGCTACGAGCAGTACTTC. It specifies CASSYSGQGYEQYF.